This TCR beta chain was sequenced for a study of OX40 agonist ivuxolimab in advanced cancers. For context, the study as a whole: Ivuxolimab was a fully human IgG2 agonistic monoclonal antibody targeting the costimulatory receptor OX40 (CD134). Intravenous ivuxolimab was administered to patients every 2 weeks at six dose levels: 0.01, 0.1, 0.3, 1.5, 3 and 10 mg/kg. Patients were allowed to have had prior anti-PD-1, anti-PD-L1 or anti-CTLA-4 therapy, and approximately 40% of the dose-escalation patients had previously received checkpoint inhibitors. Of the approximately 50 dose-escalation patients, hepatocellular carcinoma was present in around 20, melanoma in around 15, renal cell carcinoma in 9 and head and neck cancer in 9. The paper covers the monotherapy dose-escalation part of the phase I ivuxolimab trial, which included N of about 50 patients. Partial responses occurred in three dose-escalation patients: two with cutaneous melanoma and one with hepatocellular carcinoma. The point of sequencing TCRbeta in the periphery was to test whether ivuxolimab changed TCR sequence diversity and drove clonal T-cell expansion. In the dose-escalation cohort, more than 80% of patients were male, and the mean age was roughly 60 years with a range of roughly 23 to 79. Here is what the overall study found, with its caveats: After ivuxolimab, more expanded clones were found on average in CD8+ T cells than in CD4+ T cells. Low levels of normalized T-cell clonal expansion were also seen in some nonresponding patients. Antigen specificity was not determined for the clonally expanded peripheral T cells. In partial responders in the 0.1-3.0 mg/kg groups, normalized peripheral clonal expansion was found to be among the lowest, especially among CD8+ T cells. At doses of 0.1 to 3.0 mg/kg, clonal expansion of both CD4+ and CD8+ blood T cells was observed from baseline to week 6.

Genomic DNA was extracted from sorted cells for sequencing of the TCRbeta CDR3 region. The immunoSEQ Assay was used to sequence the TCRbeta CDR3 regions. TCRdb mirrors the immuneACCESS table, restricted to in-frame sequences. Some clones are absent from its copies; in checked studies, under half trace to an unresolved V gene, and the reason for the others is unknown. Present in this sample are about 35,000 clones, about 90% of which were seen just once. Around 30% of the sample lies in the top ten. As for this clone: No cognate antigen has been identified for it. No per-base quality is available; no much larger clone lies one base away.

CDR1 and CDR2 (LNHNV, YYDKDF) derive from the germline V gene (reference sequence). V and J are truncated by 4 bases and 4 bases respectively, leaving an intervening sequence of 10 bases. There are 13 amino acids in the CDR3, from cysteine to phenylalanine inclusive. Kept here is only the CDR3 DNA, which spans 39 bases and is read in frame from base 1. Patients with autoimmune disease history or receiving systemic immunosuppression were excluded from the trial. Peripheral blood for TCR sequencing was drawn from every dose cohort at baseline, at cycle 4 day 1 and at cycle 7 day 1. The samples were taken from a phase I, first-in-human, multicenter, open-label dose-escalation trial of ivuxolimab. Adults with locally advanced or metastatic head and neck squamous cell, hepatocellular, melanoma or renal cell carcinoma were enrolled in the trial. CD4+ and CD8+ T cells were sorted separately from peripheral blood before TCR sequencing.

Material: CD4+ or CD8+ T cells sorted from blood, obtained in a trial of the OX40 agonist ivuxolimab. The source of this sequence is an adult with an advanced solid tumor such as melanoma, head and neck, liver or kidney cancer. The chain joins TRBV15 to TRBJ1-1; perhaps TRBD1 is the D gene, with 6 bases matching. The nucleotides are TGTGCCACCAGCAAGCGGACAGCCACTGAAGCTTTCTTT. Its protein is CATSKRTATEAFF.